These T cell receptor beta chains were read from a single sample in a study of cytomegalovirus exposure and HLA in healthy donors. TCRdb's copy holds only in-frame clones and misses some; the assay was immunoSEQ multiplex PCR. The top ten clones hold around 2.5% of a sample with about 130,000 clones, about 80% of them seen once. Material: PBMCs. These receptors were taken from a man aged 30 to 45 in good health and CMV-seronegative. CDR3s include the opening cysteine and the closing phenylalanine or tryptophan. D genes are given only for firm matches. Expanded clones get a size class; other rows say once, few or many, or leave the size out.

J gene,clone size,D gene,V gene,CDR3 length,CDR3 protein,CDR3 DNA
TRBJ1-2,-,TRBD1,TRBV6-5,14,CASSTGTALGGYTF,TGTGCCAGCAGTACTGGGACAGCCTTGGGGGGCTACACCTTC
TRBJ2-5,-,-,TRBV11-3,14,CASSYRGSQETQYF,TGTGCCAGCAGCTACCGGGGGTCCCAAGAGACCCAGTACTTC
TRBJ2-7,-,-,TRBV25-1,15,CASSGQGVVKNEQYF,TGTGCCAGCAGTGGGCAGGGCGTTGTGAAGAACGAGCAGTACTTC
TRBJ1-3,-,-,TRBV4-1,15,CASSQDWSSGNTIYF,TGCGCCAGCAGCCAAGATTGGAGCTCTGGAAACACCATATATTTT
TRBJ1-2,-,TRBD1,TRBV4-1,13,CASSRTGSLRYPF,TGCGCCAGCAGCCGGACAGGGTCTCTACGCTACCCCTTC
TRBJ1-2,-,TRBD1,TRBV7-9,14,CASSLPQGGAGYTF,TGTGCCAGCAGCTTACCACAGGGGGGGGCTGGCTACACCTTC
TRBJ1-1,once,TRBD1,TRBV2,14,CASSPGDRDTEAFF,TGTGCCAGCAGTCCCGGAGACAGGGACACTGAAGCTTTCTTT
TRBJ2-7,-,TRBD2,TRBV10-3,15,CAISETAGRLYEQYF,TGTGCCATCAGTGAGACAGCGGGACGTTTGTACGAGCAGTACTTC
TRBJ2-1,-,TRBD2,TRBV29-1,14,CSVETSGAYNEQFF,TGCAGCGTGGAGACTAGCGGGGCATACAATGAGCAGTTCTTC
TRBJ2-1,-,TRBD2,TRBV27,17,CASSLSRSGRLYNEQFF,TGTGCCAGCAGTTTATCTCGAAGCGGGAGGCTGTACAATGAGCAGTTCTTC
TRBJ1-2,once,-,TRBV15,13,CATSPPTTYGYPF,TGTGCCACCAGCCCGCCGACGACTTATGGCTACCCCTTC
TRBJ1-1,-,-,TRBV18,15,CASSPLSPQDTEAFF,TGTGCCAGCTCACCGCTCTCCCCGCAGGACACTGAAGCTTTCTTT
TRBJ2-7,-,-,TRBV20-1,11,CSAVWRHEQYF,TGCAGTGCAGTGTGGAGGCACGAGCAGTACTTC
TRBJ1-1,-,-,TRBV5-1,13,CASTYTVNTEAFF,TGCGCCAGCACTTATACAGTGAACACTGAAGCTTTCTTT
TRBJ2-2,-,-,TRBV11-3,16,CASSLYGISNTGELFF,TGTGCCAGCAGCTTATATGGCATATCGAACACCGGGGAGCTGTTTTTT
TRBJ2-7,-,-,TRBV27,13,CASSDSLAYEQYF,TGTGCCAGCAGTGATTCACTAGCCTACGAGCAGTACTTC
TRBJ2-1,-,TRBD1,TRBV19,14,CASSIGDRGNEQFF,TGTGCCAGTAGTATAGGGGACAGGGGGAATGAGCAGTTCTTC
TRBJ1-2,few,-,TRBV5-6,15,CASSITGIDAYGYTF,TGTGCCAGCAGCATCACAGGGATTGATGCCTATGGCTACACCTTC
TRBJ2-3,-,-,TRBV27,13,CASSTPRGSTQYF,TGTGCCAGCAGCACTCCCAGGGGTAGTACGCAGTATTTT
TRBJ2-7,-,-,TRBV5-1,16,CASSRGSGESSYEQYF,TGCGCCAGCAGCCGAGGTAGCGGAGAGAGCTCCTACGAGCAGTACTTC
TRBJ1-1,-,-,TRBV7-2,14,CASSLDRVNTEAFF,TGTGCCAGCAGCTTAGACAGGGTGAACACTGAAGCTTTCTTT
TRBJ2-2,-,TRBD2,TRBV7-9,16,CASSLKAGEKVGELFF,TGTGCCAGCAGCTTAAAGGCGGGAGAGAAGGTCGGGGAGCTGTTTTTT
TRBJ2-5,-,TRBD2,TRBV15,17,CATSRDLSGSLRETQYF,TGTGCCACCAGCAGAGATTTAAGCGGGAGCCTCCGGGAGACCCAGTACTTC
TRBJ2-2,-,-,TRBV10-3,15,CAIRGKLANTGELFF,TGTGCCATCAGAGGGAAACTAGCTAACACCGGGGAGCTGTTTTTT
TRBJ1-2,once,TRBD1,TRBV5-4,14,CASSLGDRDYGYTF,TGTGCCAGCAGCTTGGGGGACAGAGACTATGGCTACACCTTC
TRBJ2-6,once,-,TRBV9,15,CASSVFRAGANVLTF,TGTGCCAGCAGCGTATTCAGGGCAGGGGCCAACGTCCTGACTTTC
TRBJ2-4,-,TRBD2,TRBV5-1,19,CASSWAGTSGRFAKNIQYF,TGCGCCAGCAGCTGGGCCGGGACTAGCGGGAGATTTGCCAAAAACATTCAGTACTTC
TRBJ2-7,few,TRBD1,TRBV7-6,14,CASSPYGQGPEQYF,TGTGCCAGCAGCCCCTACGGACAGGGTCCCGAGCAGTACTTC